Listed below are T cell receptor beta chains from one sample, sequenced in a study of T cell repertoires in cytomegalovirus infection. One entry per CDR3 protein, called by TCRdb with MiXCR from the reads. The table records 200,000 to 300,000 distinct CDR3 sequences, around 12% of them present only once. The specimen sequenced was PBMCs. The receptors shown here come from a human donor in good health (CMV status not recorded). Some clones in this sample may be carry-over from other donors' samples. The CDR3 runs from the conserved cysteine through the conserved F or W. A D gene is named only where the DNA matches it firmly. Not all rows give a size; the values are once, few, many and, for expanded clones, a class.

v_gene	j_gene	d_gene	abundance	CDR3aa	CDR3nt
TRBV20-1	TRBJ2-1	-	-	CSASPSGLYNEQFF	TGCAGTGCTAGTCCCTCGGGGCTTTACAATGAGCAGTTCTTC
TRBV7-2	TRBJ2-7	-	many	CASSSRPGGDVHEQYF	TGTGCCAGCAGCTCCCGACCAGGAGGGGATGTCCACGAGCAGTACTTC
TRBV7-2	TRBJ2-5	TRBD2	many	CASSPELAGGVETQYF	TGTGCCAGCAGCCCCGAACTAGCGGGGGGAGTGGAGACCCAGTACTTC
TRBV7-2	TRBJ2-2	TRBD2	many	CASSPRGGASTGELFF	TGTGCCAGCAGCCCGCGGGGGGGGGCGAGCACCGGGGAGCTGTTTTTT
TRBV19	TRBJ1-5	-	-	CASINIGQYQPQHF	TGTGCCAGTATCAATATCGGACAGTATCAGCCCCAGCATTTT
TRBV30	TRBJ1-1	-	few	CAWVVGQKNTEAFF	TGTGCCTGGGTGGTAGGACAGAAGAACACTGAAGCTTTCTTT
TRBV7-2	TRBJ1-1	TRBD1	many	CASSLDSGGRYGGDTEAFF	TGTGCCAGCAGCTTAGATTCAGGGGGTAGGTATGGGGGAGACACTGAAGCTTTCTTT
TRBV7-3	TRBJ2-2	-	-	CASSPSSGGELFF	TGTGCCAGCAGCCCCTCGAGTGGCGGGGAGCTGTTTTTT
TRBV29-1	TRBJ2-7	-	few	CSVWLGGAAYEQYF	TGCAGCGTTTGGTTAGGAGGGGCCGCCTACGAGCAGTACTTC
TRBV20-1	TRBJ2-1	-	-	CSADHFGSGNEQFF	TGCAGTGCTGACCATTTTGGTTCTGGGAATGAGCAGTTCTTC
TRBV28	TRBJ2-7	-	-	CASTLNSNYEQYF	TGTGCCAGCACCTTGAACAGTAACTACGAGCAGTACTTC
TRBV7-2	TRBJ1-5	TRBD1	many	CASSFGTGGNQPQHF	TGTGCCAGCAGTTTCGGGACAGGTGGCAATCAGCCCCAGCATTTT
TRBV7-2	TRBJ2-7	-	many	CASSLIEAGTYEQYF	TGTGCCAGCAGCTTAATTGAGGCAGGGACCTACGAGCAGTACTTC
TRBV9	TRBJ2-7	-	-	CASSASPNIIYEQYF	TGTGCCAGCAGCGCGAGTCCCAATATCATCTACGAGCAGTACTTC
TRBV7-2	TRBJ2-7	-	many	CASSLQLISYEQYF	TGTGCCAGCAGCTTACAGCTGATCTCCTACGAGCAGTACTTC
TRBV12-3/TRBV12-4	TRBJ2-2	TRBD1	-	CASSARDRGSDTGELFF	TGTGCCAGCAGTGCCCGGGACAGGGGAAGCGACACCGGGGAGCTGTTTTTT
TRBV7-2	TRBJ2-5	-	many	CASSLAGPEGTQYF	TGTGCCAGCAGCTTAGCGGGCCCCGAGGGGACCCAGTACTTC
TRBV6-1	TRBJ2-7	-	many	CASSWVGASHEQYF	TGTGCCAGCAGTTGGGTTGGGGCCTCTCACGAGCAGTACTTC
TRBV7-9	TRBJ1-1	TRBD1	many	CASSLRGTANTEAFF	TGTGCCAGCAGCTTACGTGGGACAGCGAACACTGAAGCTTTCTTT
TRBV7-8	TRBJ2-5	-	many	CASSLSSVRSGLASGQETQYF	TGTGCCAGCAGCTTAAGCTCGGTCAGGTCGGGGCTAGCTTCTGGTCAAGAGACCCAGTACTTC
TRBV6-4	TRBJ1-2	TRBD1	-	CASSVSTGDYGYTF	TGTGCCAGCAGTGTATCGACAGGGGACTATGGCTACACCTTC
TRBV12-3/TRBV12-4	TRBJ2-3	-	few	CASSLAWGDVNTDTQYF	TGTGCCAGCAGTTTAGCCTGGGGGGATGTGAACACAGATACGCAGTATTTT
TRBV11-3	TRBJ2-4	-	-	CASSFDQRSENIQYF	TGTGCCAGCAGCTTTGACCAGCGTTCGGAGAACATTCAGTACTTC
TRBV12-3/TRBV12-4	TRBJ1-1	TRBD1	many	CASRPLQGSTEAFF	TGTGCCAGCAGGCCCCTACAGGGGAGCACTGAAGCTTTCTTT
TRBV28	TRBJ1-5	TRBD1	many	CASRGGQGAPNQPQHF	TGTGCCAGCAGGGGCGGACAGGGAGCACCCAATCAGCCCCAGCATTTT
TRBV29-1	TRBJ2-3	-	few	CSVSSGDMRTDTQYF	TGCAGCGTTTCGAGCGGCGATATGAGGACAGATACGCAGTATTTT
TRBV29-1	TRBJ2-1	-	-	CSVPDVNEQFF	TGCAGCGTCCCGGATGTCAATGAGCAGTTCTTC
TRBV11-3	TRBJ2-7	TRBD2	many	CASSIGLAGRYEQYF	TGTGCCAGCAGCATCGGACTAGCGGGACGCTACGAGCAGTACTTC
TRBV7-8	TRBJ2-1	-	many	CASSLRGFSSYNEQFF	TGTGCCAGCAGCTTACGGGGTTTTAGCTCCTACAATGAGCAGTTCTTC
TRBV6-6	TRBJ1-5	-	few	CASRSRVSGLGGNQPQHF	TGTGCCAGCAGGTCCAGGGTTAGCGGGTTAGGGGGGAATCAGCCCCAGCATTTT
TRBV7-2	TRBJ2-7	-	many	CASSPGGPYEQYF	TGTGCCAGCAGCCCCGGGGGGCCCTACGAGCAGTACTTC
TRBV20-1	TRBJ2-1	-	-	CSARTPGYNEQFF	TGCAGTGCCAGGACTCCGGGGTACAATGAGCAGTTCTTC
TRBV7-6	TRBJ1-4	-	few	CASSLYPKEKLFF	TGTGCCAGCAGCTTATACCCTAAGGAAAAACTGTTTTTT
TRBV19	TRBJ2-7	TRBD1	many	CATRTGNYEQYF	TGTGCCACCAGGACAGGGAACTACGAGCAGTACTTC
TRBV11-3	TRBJ2-3	-	many	CASSLGRDGSTDTQYF	TGTGCCAGCAGCTTAGGCCGGGACGGTAGCACAGATACGCAGTATTTT
TRBV28	TRBJ2-5	-	many	CASQAGPGRGSWEETQYF	TGTGCCAGCCAAGCAGGGCCGGGGAGGGGGTCGTGGGAAGAGACCCAGTACTTC
TRBV6-1	TRBJ1-2	TRBD1	many	CASSRGTDYGYTF	TGTGCCAGCAGTCGGGGGACAGACTATGGCTACACCTTC
TRBV2	TRBJ1-1	-	many	CARGPTGLVNTEAFF	TGTGCCAGGGGTCCTACAGGGCTCGTGAACACTGAAGCTTTCTTT
TRBV14	TRBJ2-1	TRBD2	-	CASSLSGRASSEQFF	TGTGCCAGCAGCCTTAGCGGGAGGGCCAGTTCTGAGCAGTTCTTC
TRBV7-2	TRBJ1-5	-	many	CASSPQPGPGQPQHF	TGTGCCAGCAGCCCCCAGCCGGGGCCGGGGCAGCCCCAGCATTTT
TRBV11-1	TRBJ2-5	-	few	CASSTQGMETQYF	TGTGCCAGCAGCACACAGGGCATGGAGACCCAGTACTTC
TRBV28	TRBJ2-5	-	few	CASSLGAAQYF	TGTGCCAGCAGTTTGGGGGCGGCCCAGTACTTC
TRBV7-2	TRBJ2-3	TRBD2	many	CASSLIAGGTDTQYF	TGTGCCAGCAGCTTAATAGCGGGAGGGACAGATACGCAGTATTTT
TRBV6-1	TRBJ2-5	TRBD1	-	CASRAGTGQETQYF	TGTGCCAGCAGAGCCGGGACAGGCCAAGAGACCCAGTACTTC
TRBV6-2/TRBV6-3	TRBJ2-5	TRBD1	many	CASSGTEETQYF	TGTGCCAGTTCCGGGACAGAAGAGACCCAGTACTTC
TRBV7-9	TRBJ2-3	TRBD1	-	CASSFVGQGTDTQYF	TGTGCCAGCAGCTTCGTGGGACAGGGTACAGATACGCAGTATTTT
TRBV12-3/TRBV12-4	TRBJ2-5	TRBD1	few	CASSEIQGVTGETQYF	TGTGCCAGCAGCGAAATACAGGGGGTCACGGGGGAGACCCAGTACTTC
TRBV7-2	TRBJ2-2	TRBD2	many	CASSPRTSGSPGELFF	TGTGCCAGCAGCCCCCGGACTAGCGGGAGTCCCGGGGAGCTGTTTTTT
TRBV12-3/TRBV12-4	TRBJ2-4	-	few	CASSVLGDIQYF	TGTGCCAGCAGCGTCCTTGGGGACATTCAGTACTTC
TRBV6-1	TRBJ2-5	TRBD2	-	CASSYGRGDQETQYF	TGTGCCAGCAGTTACGGGCGGGGGGACCAAGAGACCCAGTACTTC
TRBV20-1	TRBJ2-5	-	many	CSAGGGAETQYF	TGCAGTGCCGGCGGAGGGGCAGAGACCCAGTACTTC
TRBV6-5	TRBJ2-7	-	many	CASSLQGRYEQYF	TGTGCCAGCAGTCTACAGGGGAGGTACGAGCAGTACTTC
TRBV19	TRBJ2-2	-	many	CASSTGIITGELFF	TGTGCCAGTAGTACAGGGATTATAACCGGGGAGCTGTTTTTT
TRBV20-1	TRBJ2-7	TRBD2	few	CSASSGEGFYEQYF	TGCAGTGCTTCGTCGGGGGAGGGGTTCTACGAGCAGTACTTC
TRBV28	TRBJ2-1	-	few	CASSDPGDYNEQFF	TGTGCCAGCAGCGACCCGGGGGACTACAATGAGCAGTTCTTC
TRBV28	TRBJ2-7	TRBD1	many	CASSLTGTGVLYEQYF	TGTGCCAGCAGTTTGACCGGGACAGGGGTCCTGTACGAGCAGTACTTC
TRBV25-1	TRBJ1-2	-	-	CASSRGLGGYTF	TGTGCCAGCAGCAGGGGCCTAGGAGGCTACACCTTC